The clone carrying this T cell receptor beta chain came up a few times. The sample belongs to a study of response to subunit inactivated influenza vaccine. The CDR3 is 14 amino acids. V shed 8 bases and J shed 1 base, with 9 bases lying between them. Germline values: CDR1 SEHNR, CDR2 FQNEAQ (reference sequence). TCRdb itself ran the RT-PCR reads through MiXCR, one entry per CDR3 protein. The table lists about 480,000 distinct CDR3 sequences, over 25% of them singletons. V and J are TRBV7-9 and TRBJ2-6; D call uncertain. The specimen comprised CD4+ T cells sorted from PBMCs, sampled 5 to 6 days after vaccination. The clonotype was recovered from a man aged 50 or older who received an inactivated influenza vaccine. The CDR3 reads CASAMKSGANVLTF. In nucleotides, the CDR3 is TGTGCCAGCGCCATGAAGTCTGGGGCCAACGTCCTGACTTTC.